Listed here is a single TCR beta chain. Each CDR3 protein is one row after TCRdb ran MiXCR on the RT-PCR reads. Among under 200,000 distinct CDR3 sequences listed, 20% to 25% were seen once. This entry is derived from a study of patients and donors after allogeneic stem cell transplantation. This CDR3 is 15 amino acids long. Germline V gene data show CDR1 as MNHNY and CDR2 as SVGAGI (reference sequence). The V end was cut by 0 bases, the J end by 4 bases, with 13 bases between. The chain links TRBV6-6 to TRBJ2-7, with D uncertain. The source material was blood, either unsorted or a sorted T cell fraction (not recorded which). The TCR sequence derives from a human donor who was either an allogeneic HSCT recipient or a stem cell or donor lymphocyte infusion donor (not recorded which). It is not recorded whose cells these are; they may come from a transplant donor. CDR3 loop: CASSYSAGVAYEQYF. CDR3 coding DNA: TGTGCCAGCAGTTACTCGGCTGGGGTAGCTTACGAGCAGTACTTC.